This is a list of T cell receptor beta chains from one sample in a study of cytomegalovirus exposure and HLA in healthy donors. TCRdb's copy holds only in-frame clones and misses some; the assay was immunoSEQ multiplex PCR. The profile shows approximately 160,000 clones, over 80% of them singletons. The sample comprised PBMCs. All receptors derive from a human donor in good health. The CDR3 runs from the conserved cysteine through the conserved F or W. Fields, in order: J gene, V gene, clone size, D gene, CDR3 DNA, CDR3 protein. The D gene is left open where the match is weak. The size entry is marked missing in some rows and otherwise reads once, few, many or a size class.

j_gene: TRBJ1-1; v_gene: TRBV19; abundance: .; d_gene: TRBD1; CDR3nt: TGTGCCAGTAGTAACCGGGACAGGGGATACACTGAAGCTTTCTTT; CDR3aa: CASSNRDRGYTEAFF
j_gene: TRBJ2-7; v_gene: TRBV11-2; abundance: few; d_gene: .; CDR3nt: TGTGCCAGCAGCACCGGGACTTCGCAGTACTTC; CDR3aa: CASSTGTSQYF
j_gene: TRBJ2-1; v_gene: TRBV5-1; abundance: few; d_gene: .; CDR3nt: TGCGCCAGCAGCTTGGCGTTGGCCAACAATGAGCAGTTCTTC; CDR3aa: CASSLALANNEQFF
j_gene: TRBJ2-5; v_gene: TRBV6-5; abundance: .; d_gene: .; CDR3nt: TGTGCCAGCAGTTACACCGGGCTAGCAGAGACCCAGTACTTC; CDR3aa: CASSYTGLAETQYF
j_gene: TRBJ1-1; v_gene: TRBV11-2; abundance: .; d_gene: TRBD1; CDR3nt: TGTGCCAGCAGCTTAGCAGGACAGGGGAGGTTGGCAACTGAAGCTTTCTTT; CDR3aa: CASSLAGQGRLATEAFF
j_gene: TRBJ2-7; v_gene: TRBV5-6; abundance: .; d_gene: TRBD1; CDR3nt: TGTGCCAGCAGCTCCCTACAGACAGGGGCCTACGAGCAGTACTTC; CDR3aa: CASSSLQTGAYEQYF
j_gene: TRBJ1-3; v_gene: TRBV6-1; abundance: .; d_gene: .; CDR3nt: TGTGCCAGCAGTGATGGGGGGGCGCGGGGAAACACCATATATTTT; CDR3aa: CASSDGGARGNTIYF
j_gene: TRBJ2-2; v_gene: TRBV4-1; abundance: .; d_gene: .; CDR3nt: TGCGCCAGCAGCCAAGGCCTTCGGGGGTCCGGGGAGCTGTTTTTT; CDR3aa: CASSQGLRGSGELFF
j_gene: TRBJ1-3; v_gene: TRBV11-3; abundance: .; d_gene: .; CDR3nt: TGTGCCAGCAGCTTAGATCGTGGCAGCTCTGGAAACACCATATATTTT; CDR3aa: CASSLDRGSSGNTIYF
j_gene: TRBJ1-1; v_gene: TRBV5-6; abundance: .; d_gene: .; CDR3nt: TGTGCCAGCAGCTTGGGACGGGAGATTCGAGCTTTCTTT; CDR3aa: CASSLGREIRAFF
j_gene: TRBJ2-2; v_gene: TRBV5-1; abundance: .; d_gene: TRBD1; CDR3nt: TGCGCCAGCAGCTGGGGGACAGCGAACACCGGGGAGCTGTTTTTT; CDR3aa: CASSWGTANTGELFF
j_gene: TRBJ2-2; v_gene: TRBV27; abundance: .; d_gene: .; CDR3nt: TGTGCCAGCAGTTTCGTGGGGGGGCTTCGCGGGGAGCTGTTTTTT; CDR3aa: CASSFVGGLRGELFF
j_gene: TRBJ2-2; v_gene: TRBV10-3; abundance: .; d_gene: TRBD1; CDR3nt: TGTGCCATCAGTTCCGGGACAGGGGTAACCGGGGAGCTGTTTTTT; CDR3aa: CAISSGTGVTGELFF
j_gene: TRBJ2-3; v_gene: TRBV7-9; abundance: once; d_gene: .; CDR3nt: TGTGCCAGCAGGCCCTGGCGGGGACCCCCGGATACGCAGTATTTT; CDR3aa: CASRPWRGPPDTQYF
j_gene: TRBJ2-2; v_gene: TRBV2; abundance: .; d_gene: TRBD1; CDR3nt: TGTGCCAGCAGCACCCGGACAGGGGAATACACCGGGGAGCTGTTTTTT; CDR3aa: CASSTRTGEYTGELFF
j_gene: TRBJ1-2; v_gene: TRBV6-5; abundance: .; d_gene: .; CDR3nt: TGTGCCAGCAGTTACTCGTTTTACAGCCTCTATGGCTACACCTTC; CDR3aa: CASSYSFYSLYGYTF
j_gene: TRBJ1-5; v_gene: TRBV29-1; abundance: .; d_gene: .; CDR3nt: TGCAGCGTTGTGATCGCAGGCATCAATCAGCCCCAGCATTTT; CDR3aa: CSVVIAGINQPQHF
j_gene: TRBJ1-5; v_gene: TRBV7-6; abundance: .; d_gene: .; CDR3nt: TGTGCCAGCCAGGCATATAGCAATCAGCCCCAGCATTTT; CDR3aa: CASQAYSNQPQHF
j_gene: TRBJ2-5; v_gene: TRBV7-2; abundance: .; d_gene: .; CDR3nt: TGTGCCAGCAGCTTAGGTACGGGGGAGACCCAGTACTTC; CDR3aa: CASSLGTGETQYF
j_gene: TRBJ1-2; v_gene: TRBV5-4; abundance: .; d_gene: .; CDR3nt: TGTGCCAGCAGCTCCGGGGGGGCGGGGTATGGCTACACCTTC; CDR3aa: CASSSGGAGYGYTF
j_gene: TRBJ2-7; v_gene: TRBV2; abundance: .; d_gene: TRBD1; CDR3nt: TGTGCCAGCAGTACCCGAGGACAGGCAACCTACGAGCAGTACTTC; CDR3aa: CASSTRGQATYEQYF
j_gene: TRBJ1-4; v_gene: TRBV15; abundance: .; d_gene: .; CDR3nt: TGTGCCACCAGCAAGACAGGTGCCTTAAATGAAAAACTGTTTTTT; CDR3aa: CATSKTGALNEKLFF